Following are 14 T cell receptor beta chains from one sample sequenced in a study of blood T cell repertoires in COVID-19. The method was immunoSEQ multiplex PCR; TCRdb's version includes in-frame clones alone and lacks a portion of them. Of 71,000 or so clones listed, around 80% are singletons. Material: peripheral blood. These receptors all stem from a man aged 50-60 years with acute or convalescent COVID-19.

This clone was recorded once. The chain carries TRBV10-3 and TRBJ1-4; no clear D. The CDR3 runs 13 residues. Germline V gene sequence: CDR1 ENHRY, CDR2 SYGVKD. Trimming cost V 10 bases and J 5 bases, with 14 bases left between them. CDR3 nucleotides: TGTGCCACCCAGGCGAACCAAAATGAAAAACTGTTTTTT. It yields the protein CATQANQNEKLFF.

The rearrangement links TRBV28 to TRBJ1-2; TRBD1 might be the D (5 bases). CDR1 and CDR2 (germline): MDHEN, SYDVKM. The CDR3 covers 15 residues. Trimming left V 1 base short and J 5 bases short, with 14 bases between. The CDR3 is CASSLSRTTLYGYTF. CDR3 nucleotides: TGTGCCAGCAGTTTATCAAGGACAACCCTATATGGCTACACCTTC.

This clone turned up a few times. The rearrangement uses TRBV30 and TRBJ1-5; no clear D. The CDR3 loop spans 11 amino acids. Per germline, CDR1 GTSNPN and CDR2 SVGIG (reference sequence). V was trimmed by 5 bases and J by 5 bases, leaving 7 bases between them. The CDR3 DNA follows: TGTGCCTGGGGTTCGGATCAGCCCCAGCATTTT. It codes for CAWGSDQPQHF.

V usage is TRBV6-5 and J usage is TRBJ1-1, with 7 nucleotides matching TRBD1. V dropped 8 bases and J dropped 5; count of bases not matched to a gene: 8. The CDR3 is 13 amino acids. Germline CDR1 is MNHEY and CDR2 is SVGAGI. The DNA for the CDR3 is TGTGCCAGCGCCTCTTACAGGGGTACTGAAGCTTTCTTT. Its protein product is CASASYRGTEAFF.

The rearrangement uses TRBV6-5 and TRBJ1-5; 7 bases match TRBD1. The CDR3 has 15 residues. Per the germline V gene, CDR1 is MNHEY and CDR2 is SVGAGI. V lost 7 bases, J lost 6 bases, and 12 bases stayed unmatched. The CDR3 DNA sequence: TGTGCCAGCACCCAGTATGGGACAGAGCGTCAGCCCCAGCATTTT. Amino acids: CASTQYGTERQPQHF.

This clone appeared once. This chain links TRBV19 with TRBJ2-7; tentatively, D is TRBD1 (6 bases). The V gene's germline CDR1 is LNHDA and CDR2 SQIVND (reference sequence). There are 14 residues in the CDR3. The V end was cut by 2 bases, the J end by 3 bases, with 11 bases between. CDR3 region: CASSIRDTYYEQYF. The CDR3 DNA reads as TGTGCCAGTAGTATAAGGGACACTTACTACGAGCAGTACTTC.

The chain has TRBV27 and TRBJ2-1, with D tentatively TRBD1 (5 bases). The germline CDR1 and CDR2 sequences are MNHEY and SMNVEV (reference sequence). The CDR3 spans 18 residues. The ends were cut back, 5 bases at V and 4 bases at J, with 24 bases in the middle. The CDR3 sequence is CASSSKGHSPSYYNEQFF. The DNA for the CDR3 is TGTGCCAGCAGTAGTAAGGGGCACTCTCCTTCCTATTACAATGAGCAGTTCTTC.

The chain recombines TRBV28 with TRBJ2-4; a possible D gene is TRBD1 (6 bases). Trimming stripped 6 bases from V and 0 bases from J, with 15 bases between. CDR3 size: 16 residues. CDR1 and CDR2 (germline): MDHEN, SYDVKM. The chain's CDR3 is CASSFTDRRAKNIQYF. The CDR3 DNA follows: TGTGCCAGCAGCTTCACTGACAGGCGAGCCAAAAACATTCAGTACTTC.

This chain uses TRBV2 with TRBJ1-5; D is uncertain. The CDR3 is made up of 13 amino acids. V gave up 6 bases and J gave up 4 bases, with 10 bases separating them. The V gene's germline CDR1 is SNHLY and CDR2 FYNNEI. The CDR3, as DNA: TGTGCCAGCAGCCGCGACGGGAATCAGCCCCAGCATTTT. It yields the protein CASSRDGNQPQHF.

The rearrangement joins TRBV7-9 to TRBJ1-6; D might be TRBD1 (5 bases). Trimming took off 2 bases at V and 7 bases at J, with 12 bases between the two ends. The CDR3 length is 15 residues. Germline-derived CDR1 and CDR2 are SEHNR and FQNEAQ (reference sequence). The CDR3 sequence: CASSLMTTVNSPLHF. DNA of the CDR3: TGTGCCAGCAGCTTAATGACGACAGTGAATTCACCCCTCCACTTT.

This clone has a handful of counts. V is TRBV5-6 and J is TRBJ2-7, with D tentatively TRBD1 (6 bases). V was clipped by 3 bases and J by 4 bases, with 20 bases between them. Germline V gene data show CDR1 as SGHDT and CDR2 as YYEEEE. The CDR3 consists of 16 residues. This CDR3 is CASSSGQNYWGYEQYF. The DNA for the CDR3 is TGTGCCAGCAGCTCCGGACAGAACTACTGGGGGTACGAGCAGTACTTC.

J is TRBJ2-7 and V is TRBV5-5, with 10 bases identical to TRBD1. Germline V gives CDR1 SGHKS, CDR2 YYEKEE (reference sequence). The CDR3 spans 15 residues. V trimming: 4 bases; J trimming: 0 bases; junction bases outside the gene matches: 4. Here the CDR3 reads CASSPGTGASYEQYF. The DNA for the CDR3 is TGTGCCAGCAGCCCGGGGACAGGGGCCTCCTACGAGCAGTACTTC.

J is TRBJ1-2 and V is TRBV5-1, with a weak D call TRBD1 (5 bases). Trimming removed 4 bases from V and 5 bases from J, with 15 bases in between. The CDR3 has 14 amino acids. Germline values: CDR1 SGHRS, CDR2 YFSETQ. In nucleotides, the CDR3 is TGCGCCAGCAGCCGGGAGGAGGGGAGATATGGCTACACCTTC. It specifies CASSREEGRYGYTF. Based on the CDR3 plus reference TRBV5-1 and TRBJ1-2, the full variable domain is KAGVTQTPRYLIKTRGQQVTLSCSPISGHRSVSWYQQTPGQGLQFLFEYFSETQRNKGNFPGRFSGRQFSNSRSEMNVSTLELGDSALYLCASSREEGRYGYTFGSGTRLTVV.

The CDR3 bases are TGTGCCAGCAGCCTCCGGGGACAGGGATCCTACGAGCAGTACTTC. This sequence encodes CASSLRGQGSYEQYF. The chain carries TRBV7-8 and TRBJ2-7; the match to TRBD1 covers 9 bases. The CDR3 length is 15 residues. After removal of 5 bases from V and 1 base from J, the junction contained 6 bases not matched to a gene. Looked up from germline, CDR1 is SGHVS and CDR2 is FQNEAQ. The variable domain in full, completed from reference TRBV7-8 and TRBJ2-7, reads GAGVSQSPRYKVAKRGQDVALRCDPISGHVSLFWYQQALGQGPEFLTYFQNEAQLDKSGLPSDRFFAERPEGSVSTLKIQRTQQEDSAVYLCASSLRGQGSYEQYFGPGTRLTVT.